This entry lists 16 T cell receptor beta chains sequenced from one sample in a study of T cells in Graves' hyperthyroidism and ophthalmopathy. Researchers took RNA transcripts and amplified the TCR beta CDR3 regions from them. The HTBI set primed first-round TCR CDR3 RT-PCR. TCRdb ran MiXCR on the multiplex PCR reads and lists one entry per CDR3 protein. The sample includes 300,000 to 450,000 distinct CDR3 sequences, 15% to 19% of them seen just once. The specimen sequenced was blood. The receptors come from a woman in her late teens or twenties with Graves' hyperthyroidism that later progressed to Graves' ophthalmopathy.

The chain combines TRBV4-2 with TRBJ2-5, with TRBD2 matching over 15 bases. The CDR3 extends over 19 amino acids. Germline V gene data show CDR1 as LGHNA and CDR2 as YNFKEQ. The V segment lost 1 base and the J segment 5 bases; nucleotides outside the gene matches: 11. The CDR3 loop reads CASSQGVWTSGRAGETQYF. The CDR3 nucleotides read TGTGCCAGCAGCCAAGGGGTCTGGACTAGCGGGAGGGCTGGGGAGACCCAGTACTTC.

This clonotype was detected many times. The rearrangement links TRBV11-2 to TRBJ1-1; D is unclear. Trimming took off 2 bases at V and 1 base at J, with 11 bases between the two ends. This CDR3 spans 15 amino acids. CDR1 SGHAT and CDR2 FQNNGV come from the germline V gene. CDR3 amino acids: CASSLMAPTNTEAFF. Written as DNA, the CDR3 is TGTGCCAGCAGCTTAATGGCACCGACGAACACTGAAGCTTTCTTT.

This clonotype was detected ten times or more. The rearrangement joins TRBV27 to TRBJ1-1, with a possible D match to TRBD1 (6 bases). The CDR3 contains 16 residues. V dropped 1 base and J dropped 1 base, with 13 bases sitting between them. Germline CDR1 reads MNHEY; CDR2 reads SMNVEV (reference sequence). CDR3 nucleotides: TGTGCCAGCAGTTTATTCAGGGGCGGGGGGAACACTGAAGCTTTCTTT. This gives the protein CASSLFRGGGNTEAFF.

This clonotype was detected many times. CDR3 protein: CASSLGTGSQYF. The CDR3 nucleotides are TGTGCCAGCAGTTTAGGGACAGGGAGTCAGTACTTC. The chain has TRBV12-3 or TRBV12-4 and TRBJ2-7; 8 bases are shared with TRBD1. The J segment lost 10 bases and the V segment lost 1 base, leaving 3 bases of the junction unmatched. The CDR3 length is 12 residues.

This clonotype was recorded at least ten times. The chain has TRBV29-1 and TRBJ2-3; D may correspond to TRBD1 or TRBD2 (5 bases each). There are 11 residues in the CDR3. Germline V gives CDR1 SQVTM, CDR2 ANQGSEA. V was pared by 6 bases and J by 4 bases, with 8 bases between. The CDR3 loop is CSVGAADTQYF. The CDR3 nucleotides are TGCAGCGTCGGGGCCGCAGATACGCAGTATTTT.

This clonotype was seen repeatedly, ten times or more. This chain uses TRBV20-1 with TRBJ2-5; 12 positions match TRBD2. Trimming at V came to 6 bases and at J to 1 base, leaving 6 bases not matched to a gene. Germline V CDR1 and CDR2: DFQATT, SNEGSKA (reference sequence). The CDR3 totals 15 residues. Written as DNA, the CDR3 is TGCAGTGCAAACCCTAGCGGGAGGGCCCAAGAGACCCAGTACTTC. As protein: CSANPSGRAQETQYF.

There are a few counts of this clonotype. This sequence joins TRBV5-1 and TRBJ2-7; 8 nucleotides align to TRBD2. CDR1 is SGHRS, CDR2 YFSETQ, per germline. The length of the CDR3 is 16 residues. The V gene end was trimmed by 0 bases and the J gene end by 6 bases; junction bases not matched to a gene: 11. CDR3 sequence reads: CASSLVATSASTEQYF. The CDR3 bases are TGCGCCAGCAGCTTGGTAGCGACTAGCGCTTCCACCGAGCAGTACTTC.

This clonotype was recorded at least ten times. As DNA, the CDR3 is TGTGCCAGCAGTTTGGGGACAGGGATGAACACTGAAGCTTTCTTT. Encoded protein: CASSLGTGMNTEAFF. This chain uses TRBV28 with TRBJ1-1; 9 positions match TRBD1. After removal of 3 bases from V and 0 bases from J, the junction contained 2 bases not matched to a gene. The CDR3 is 15 residues long. CDR1 is MDHEN, CDR2 SYDVKM, per germline.

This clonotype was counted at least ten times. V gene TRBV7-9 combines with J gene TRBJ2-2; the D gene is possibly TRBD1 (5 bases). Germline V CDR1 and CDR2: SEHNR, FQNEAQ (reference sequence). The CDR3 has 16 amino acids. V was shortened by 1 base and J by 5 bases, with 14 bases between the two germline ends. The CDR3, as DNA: TGTGCCAGCAGCTTAGGTTCCAGGGCACTAACCGGGGAGCTGTTTTTT. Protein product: CASSLGSRALTGELFF.

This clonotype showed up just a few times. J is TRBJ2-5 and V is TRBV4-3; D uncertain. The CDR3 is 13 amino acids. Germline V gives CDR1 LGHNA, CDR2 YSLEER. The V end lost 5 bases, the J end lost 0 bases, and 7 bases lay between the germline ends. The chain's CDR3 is CASSTGYQETQYF. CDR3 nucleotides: TGCGCCAGCAGCACCGGGTACCAAGAGACCCAGTACTTC.

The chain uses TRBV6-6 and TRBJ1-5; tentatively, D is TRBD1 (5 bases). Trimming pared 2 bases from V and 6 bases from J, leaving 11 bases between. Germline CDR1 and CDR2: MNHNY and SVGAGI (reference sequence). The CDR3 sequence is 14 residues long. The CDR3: CASSYPGLGQPQHF. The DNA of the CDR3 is TGTGCCAGCAGTTACCCAGGGTTGGGTCAGCCCCAGCATTTT.

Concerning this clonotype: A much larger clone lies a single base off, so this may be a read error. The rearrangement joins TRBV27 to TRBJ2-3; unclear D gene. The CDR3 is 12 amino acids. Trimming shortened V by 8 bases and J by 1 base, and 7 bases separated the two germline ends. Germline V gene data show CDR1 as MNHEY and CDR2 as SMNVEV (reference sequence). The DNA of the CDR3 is TGTGCCAGCTGGAATGGCACAGATACGCAGTATTTT. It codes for CASWNGTDTQYF.

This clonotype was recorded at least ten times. The CDR3 region has the DNA TGTGCCAGCAGCCTTCGGACTAGCGGGACCGGGTACAATGAGCAGTTCTTC. Translation gives CASSLRTSGTGYNEQFF. This chain links TRBV7-2 with TRBJ2-1; 12 nucleotides agree with TRBD2. Germline CDR1 reads SGHTA; CDR2 reads FQGNSA. The CDR3 is 17 residues long. V was pared by 5 bases and J by 4 bases, with 9 bases of the junction left unmatched.

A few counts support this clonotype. CDR3 region: CASSPGGEMAYEQYF. As DNA, the CDR3 is TGTGCCAGCAGCCCCGGGGGGGAGATGGCCTACGAGCAGTACTTC. The genes are TRBV7-3 and TRBJ2-7; 8 bases map to TRBD2. The CDR3 sequence is 15 residues long. Germline CDR1 SGHTA, CDR2 FQGTGA. The V gene end was trimmed by 5 bases and the J gene end by 2 bases; junction bases not matched to a gene: 8.

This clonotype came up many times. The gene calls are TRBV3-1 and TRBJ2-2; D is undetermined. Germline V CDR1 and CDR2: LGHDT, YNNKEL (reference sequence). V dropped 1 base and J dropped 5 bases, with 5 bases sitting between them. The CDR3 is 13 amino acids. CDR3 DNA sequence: TGTGCCAGCAGCCAAGCCCAGACCGGGGAGCTGTTTTTT. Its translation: CASSQAQTGELFF. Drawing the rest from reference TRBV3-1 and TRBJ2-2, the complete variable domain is DTAVSQTPKYLVTQMGNDKSIKCEQNLGHDTMYWYKQDSKKFLKIMFSYNNKELIINETVPNRFSPKSPDKAHLNLHINSLELGDSAVYFCASSQAQTGELFFGEGSRLTVL.

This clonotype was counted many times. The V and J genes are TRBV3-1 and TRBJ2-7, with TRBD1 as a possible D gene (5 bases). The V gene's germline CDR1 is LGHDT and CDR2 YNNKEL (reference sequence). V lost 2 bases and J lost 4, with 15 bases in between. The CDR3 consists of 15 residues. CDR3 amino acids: CASSQSFRAGYEQYF. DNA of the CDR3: TGTGCCAGCAGCCAAAGTTTCAGGGCCGGGTACGAGCAGTACTTC.